This TCR beta chain was sequenced during a study of blood T cell repertoires in COVID-19 (dated by TCRdb to about 2020). Broadly, across the study: The collaborator samples originated in the United States, Italy and Spain and spanned the acute and convalescent phases of COVID-19. The material from the prospective study consisted of cDNA or gDNA derived from T cells, B-cell-depleted T cells, or PBMCs. Samples came from the ongoing ImmuneRACE study (first 160 participants) plus 1,254 subjects from 6 global collaborators. Where HLA class I and class II types were available, the types were taken from metadata supplied by the sample provider, not from assay-based typing. The dataset comprised deeply sampled blood TCRbeta repertoires from subjects exposed to, actively infected with, or recovered from COVID-19. A freely available public database, intended as a resource for researchers studying the immune response to SARS-CoV-2, is where the repertoires were released. Sample metadata almost always included a de-identified subject ID, COVID-19 status, age in years and sex.

TCRbeta CDR3 regions were amplified from genomic DNA using the immunoSEQ Assay, a bias-controlled multiplex PCR. The source study handled its data this way. The number of nucleated cells in each sample was estimated from the amplification of reference gene primers within the assay. Sequence reads were collapsed and filtered to measure the absolute abundance of every unique TCRbeta CDR3 rearrangement. For each sample, productive Simpson clonality was calculated as the square root of Simpson's diversity index across productive rearrangements. Drawn from immuneACCESS, this table holds only the in-frame rearrangements with V and J called that TCRdb kept. Clones are partly lost; checked studies trace under half to an unresolved V gene and leave the rest unexplained. V, J and clone size derive from that table, while D and trimming were established from the DNA sequence. Present in this sample are about 80,000 clones, roughly three quarters of which were seen just once. The top ten constitute approximately 16% of the sample.

Whole blood was collected in K2EDTA tubes by collaborating institutions according to the institutions' own protocols. Collaborator samples were shipped for TCRbeta analysis as frozen whole blood, isolated PBMCs, or DNA extracted from either sample type. Study-wide conclusions, independent of this receptor: The quantity of clinical and demographic metadata differed by source and by participant and was supplied without curation.

Comments on this clone: This clone's antigen is unknown. No base-level quality is on record; no much larger clone is a single base apart.

CDR3 length: 17 amino acids, cysteine to phenylalanine. The sequence is cut down to CDR3 DNA, 51 bases in frame from base 1. Trimming removed 6 bases from V and 2 bases from J; the gene matches leave 12 bases unexplained. The germline V gene provides CDR1 SGHNT and CDR2 YENEEA. This TCR was recovered from a man in his sixties or seventies with active or convalescent COVID-19. Sequencing was done on a sample of peripheral blood. This chain joins TRBV11-3 to TRBJ2-1, with 8 middle bases fitting TRBD2. The DNA is TGTGCCAGCAGGGCGGGAAAGAGGCGGGGGGCCTACAATGAGCAGTTCTTC. Its translation is CASRAGKRRGAYNEQFF.